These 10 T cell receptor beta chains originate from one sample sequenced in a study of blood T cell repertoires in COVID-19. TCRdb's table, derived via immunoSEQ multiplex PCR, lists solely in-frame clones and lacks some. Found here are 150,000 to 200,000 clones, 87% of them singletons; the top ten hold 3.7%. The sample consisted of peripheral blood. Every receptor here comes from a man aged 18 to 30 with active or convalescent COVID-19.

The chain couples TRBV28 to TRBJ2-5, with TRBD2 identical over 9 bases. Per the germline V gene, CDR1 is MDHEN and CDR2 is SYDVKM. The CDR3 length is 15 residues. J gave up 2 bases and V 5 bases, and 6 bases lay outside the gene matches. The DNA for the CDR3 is TGTGCCAGCAGTCCCCGACTAGCGGCACAAGAGACCCAGTACTTC. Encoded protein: CASSPRLAAQETQYF.

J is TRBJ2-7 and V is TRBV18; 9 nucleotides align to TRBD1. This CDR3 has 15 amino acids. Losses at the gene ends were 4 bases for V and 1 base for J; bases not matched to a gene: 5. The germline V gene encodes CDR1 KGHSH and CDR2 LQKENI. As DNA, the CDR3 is TGTGCCAGCTCACACCCCGGGACAGGGTCCTACGAGCAGTACGTC. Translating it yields CASSHPGTGSYEQYV.

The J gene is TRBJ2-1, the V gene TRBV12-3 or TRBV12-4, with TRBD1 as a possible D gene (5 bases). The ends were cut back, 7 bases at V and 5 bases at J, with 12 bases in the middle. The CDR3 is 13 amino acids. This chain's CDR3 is CASTRGTHNEQFF. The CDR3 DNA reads TGTGCCAGCACTAGGGGCACCCACAATGAGCAGTTCTTC.

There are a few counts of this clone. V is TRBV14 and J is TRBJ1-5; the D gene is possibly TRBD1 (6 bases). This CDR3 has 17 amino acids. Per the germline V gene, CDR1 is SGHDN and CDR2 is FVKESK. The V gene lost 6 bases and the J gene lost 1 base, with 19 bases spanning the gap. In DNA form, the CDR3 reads TGTGCCAGCAGGGGGGCGAGCGGGAATATGAGCAATCAGCCCCAGCATTTT. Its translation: CASRGASGNMSNQPQHF.

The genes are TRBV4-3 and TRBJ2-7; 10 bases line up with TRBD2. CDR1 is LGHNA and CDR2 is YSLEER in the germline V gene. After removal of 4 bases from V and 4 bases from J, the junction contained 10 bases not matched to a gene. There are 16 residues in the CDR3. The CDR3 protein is CASSLNLAGARYEQYF. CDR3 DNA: TGCGCCAGCAGCCTGAATCTAGCGGGAGCGCGGTACGAGCAGTACTTC.

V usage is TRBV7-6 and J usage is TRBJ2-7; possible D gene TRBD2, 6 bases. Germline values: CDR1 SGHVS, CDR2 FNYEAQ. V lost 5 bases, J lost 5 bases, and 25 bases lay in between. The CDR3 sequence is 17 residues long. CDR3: CASSPTRVRTKTDEQYF. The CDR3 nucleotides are TGTGCCAGCAGCCCGACCAGGGTTAGGACTAAGACTGACGAGCAGTACTTC.

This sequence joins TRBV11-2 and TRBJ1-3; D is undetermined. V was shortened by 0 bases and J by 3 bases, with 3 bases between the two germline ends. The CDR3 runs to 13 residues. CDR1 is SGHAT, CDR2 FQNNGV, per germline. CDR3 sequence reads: CASSLDHGNTIYF. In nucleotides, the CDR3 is TGTGCCAGCAGCTTAGATCATGGAAACACCATATATTTT.

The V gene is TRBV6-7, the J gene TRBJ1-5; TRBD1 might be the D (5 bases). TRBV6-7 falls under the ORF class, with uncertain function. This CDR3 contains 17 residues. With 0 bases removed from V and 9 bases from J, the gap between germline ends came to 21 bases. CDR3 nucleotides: TGTGCCAGCAGTTACTCGATGAGCAGGGAGGGTTGGAGGCCCCAGCATTTT. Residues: CASSYSMSREGWRPQHF.

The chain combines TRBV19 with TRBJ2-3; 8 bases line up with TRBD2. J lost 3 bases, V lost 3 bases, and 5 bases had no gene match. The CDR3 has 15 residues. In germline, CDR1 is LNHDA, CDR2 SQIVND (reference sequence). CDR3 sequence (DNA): TGTGCCAGTAGTATCACTAGCGGAATAACAGATACGCAGTATTTT. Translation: CASSITSGITDTQYF.

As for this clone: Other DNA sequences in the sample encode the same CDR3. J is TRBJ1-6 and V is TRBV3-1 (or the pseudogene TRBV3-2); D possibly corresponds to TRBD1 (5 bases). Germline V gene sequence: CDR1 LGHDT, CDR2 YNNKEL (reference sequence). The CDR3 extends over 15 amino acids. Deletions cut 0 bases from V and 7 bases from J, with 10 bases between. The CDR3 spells CASSQEVRGNSPLHF. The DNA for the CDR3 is TGTGCCAGCAGCCAAGAGGTCCGGGGGAATTCACCCCTCCACTTT.